This T cell receptor beta chain was identified during a study of blood T cell repertoires in COVID-19. About the study: In each case, the material was cDNA or gDNA derived from T cells, B-cell-depleted T cells, or PBMCs.

Germline loops: CDR1 SGHRS, CDR2 YFSETQ. The trim removed 10 bases at V and 4 bases at J, leaving 20 bases unmatched. The CDR3 loop spans 16 amino acids. Clones were read by immunoSEQ multiplex PCR, and TCRdb kept only the in-frame ones, dropping some. This repertoire shows roughly 230,000 clones, around 90% found once; its top ten account for roughly 0.89%. Sequencing was done on a sample of peripheral blood. This clonotype was obtained from a young man with COVID-19, enrolled during active disease. This rearrangement joins TRBV5-1 to TRBJ2-7, with 7 bases matching TRBD1. The CDR3 DNA sequence: TGCGCCTCCGCCTTATGGGCCCAGGGGGATTCTTACGAGCAGTACTTC. Translating it yields CASALWAQGDSYEQYF.